The clone carrying this TCR beta chain showed up just a few times. Other nucleotide sequences in the sample specify the same CDR3. The CDR3 length is 14 residues. With V trimmed by 6 bases and J by 4 bases, 8 bases remained unmatched. Germline CDR1 and CDR2: MNHNY and SVGAGI (reference sequence). Assay: immunoSEQ multiplex PCR; the TCRdb copy retains only in-frame clones and omits some. Of tens of thousands of clones listed, 85% to 90% are singletons. These data originate in a study of OX40 agonist ivuxolimab in advanced cancers. As for the study in general: Patients received the agonistic anti-OX40 (CD134) antibody ivuxolimab. Dose-escalation patients suffered from hepatocellular carcinoma, melanoma, renal cell or head and neck cancer.

Sampling times: baseline, cycle 4 day 1, cycle 7 day 1. The rearrangement uses TRBV6-6 and TRBJ1-2; 7 nucleotides line up with TRBD1. The sequencing used CD4+ or CD8+ T cells sorted from blood, collected in a trial of the OX40 agonist ivuxolimab. This sequence was found in an adult with an advanced solid tumor such as melanoma, head and neck, liver or kidney cancer. In nucleotides, the CDR3 is TGTGCCAGCAGCTCTACCGGACAGGCCTATGGCTACACCTTC. It is translated as CASSSTGQAYGYTF.